One and the same sample provided the 29 T cell receptor beta chains below, sequenced in a study of control samples from healthy donors and cancer patients. Measured with immunoSEQ multiplex PCR; TCRdb has only the in-frame clones, and not every one. The data show approximately 210,000 clones, roughly nine tenths seen once. Sequenced input: blood. These receptors originate from a man aged 30-40 years in good health.

V and J are TRBV7-2 and TRBJ1-6; 9 bases agree with TRBD1. The germline CDR1 and CDR2 sequences are SGHTA and FQGNSA. CDR3 size: 16 residues. V gave up 5 bases and J gave up 6 bases; unmatched junction bases: 8. The CDR3 loop is CASSPGPGQGNSPLHF. Written as DNA, the CDR3 is TGTGCCAGCAGCCCCGGCCCGGGACAGGGTAATTCACCCCTCCACTTT.

This chain uses TRBV30 with TRBJ2-3; possibly TRBD2 for D (6 bases). The germline V gene has CDR1 GTSNPN and CDR2 SVGIG (reference sequence). This CDR3 region has 17 residues. Deletions cut 4 bases from V and 0 bases from J, with 20 bases between. DNA of the CDR3: TGTGCCTGGACCTTTAGCGGAGGGAGTCGAAGCACAGATACGCAGTATTTT. Translation gives CAWTFSGGSRSTDTQYF.

The V gene is TRBV6-5, the J gene TRBJ1-1; 7 bases align to TRBD1. The V segment lost 6 bases and the J segment 6 bases; nucleotides outside the gene matches: 4. CDR1 MNHEY and CDR2 SVGAGI come from the germline V gene. The CDR3 runs to 12 residues. The CDR3 sequence: CASRVQGAEAFF. CDR3 nucleotide sequence: TGTGCCAGCAGGGTGCAGGGGGCTGAAGCTTTCTTT.

This clone was recorded once. This rearrangement joins TRBV14 to TRBJ1-1; D call uncertain. V was cut by 0 bases and J by 0 bases, with 11 bases left in between. Germline CDR1 reads SGHDN; CDR2 reads FVKESK. This CDR3 spans 16 amino acids. The DNA for the CDR3 is TGTGCCAGCAGCCAAGATATTTTCTTGATGAACACTGAAGCTTTCTTT. The encoded protein is CASSQDIFLMNTEAFF.

This rearrangement joins TRBV19 to TRBJ2-1; 7 bases agree with TRBD2. This CDR3 contains 14 residues. Germline CDR1 reads LNHDA; CDR2 reads SQIVND (reference sequence). Trimming removed 1 base from V and 5 bases from J; junction bases left unmatched: 2. CDR3 sequence (DNA): TGTGCCAGTAGTATAGGTGGGACTAACAATGAGCAGTTCTTC. Residues: CASSIGGTNNEQFF.

This chain links TRBV30 with TRBJ2-1; possible D gene TRBD2, 6 bases. V was cut by 6 bases and J by 1 base, with 22 bases left in between. The CDR3 extends over 17 amino acids. The germline gives CDR1 GTSNPN, CDR2 SVGIG (reference sequence). The CDR3 region has the DNA TGTGCCTGCTCGACGGACAATCTAGCGACGTCCTACAATGAGCAGTTCTTC. Translation gives CACSTDNLATSYNEQFF.

The rearrangement joins TRBV30 to TRBJ2-3, with TRBD1 as a possible D gene (5 bases). Germline-derived CDR1 and CDR2 are GTSNPN and SVGIG (reference sequence). The CDR3 has 17 residues. Trimming left V 1 base short and J 1 base short, with 18 bases between. The CDR3 protein is CAWSAESTAGGTDTQYF. DNA of the CDR3: TGTGCCTGGAGTGCCGAATCGACAGCCGGTGGCACAGATACGCAGTATTTT.

The chain joins TRBV7-2 to TRBJ1-5, with D possibly being TRBD1 (5 bases). CDR3 length: 14 amino acids. CDR1 is SGHTA, CDR2 FQGNSA, per germline. The germline V and J ends were trimmed by 6 bases and 4 bases, with 13 bases remaining between them. The CDR3 here is CASRSQVGNQPQHF. In DNA form, the CDR3 reads TGTGCCAGCAGATCACAGGTGGGAAATCAGCCCCAGCATTTT.

This chain uses TRBV18 with TRBJ2-4; D remains unclear. This CDR3 comprises 14 residues. Between the trimmed V and J ends, which lost 3 bases and 4 bases, there was a span of 10 bases. Per germline, CDR1 KGHSH and CDR2 LQKENI. This CDR3 reads CASSPVAEKNIQYF. In DNA, the CDR3 is TGTGCCAGCTCACCGGTGGCAGAGAAAAACATTCAGTACTTC. Drawing the rest from reference TRBV18 and TRBJ2-4, the complete variable domain is NAGVMQNPRHLVRRRGQEARLRCSPMKGHSHVYWYRQLPEEGLKFMVYLQKENIIDESGMPKERFSAEFPKEGPSILRIQQVVRGDSAAYFCASSPVAEKNIQYFGAGTRLSVL.

This rearrangement joins TRBV11-2 to TRBJ1-4; D is possibly TRBD1 (6 bases). Germline CDR1 reads SGHAT; CDR2 reads FQNNGV. Trimming left V 7 bases short and J 3 bases short, with 18 bases between. The CDR3 is made up of 16 amino acids. CDR3 region: CASTLTGSGANEKLFF. In DNA form, the CDR3 reads TGTGCCAGCACCCTCACAGGGAGTGGGGCTAATGAAAAACTGTTTTTT.

This chain joins TRBV12-5 and TRBJ2-5, with D possibly being TRBD1 (5 bases). From germline, CDR1 is LGHNT and CDR2 FRNRAP. CDR3 length equals 13 residues. Deletions cut 5 bases from V and 2 bases from J, with 9 bases between. The DNA of the CDR3 is TGTGCTAGTGGTAGCAGGGTTCAAGAGACCCAGTACTTC. This codes for CASGSRVQETQYF. Supplemented by reference TRBV12-5 and TRBJ2-5, the full variable domain reads DARVTQTPRHKVTEMGQEVTMRCQPILGHNTVFWYRQTMMQGLELLAYFRNRAPLDDSGMPKDRFSAEMPDATLATLKIQPSEPRDSAVYFCASGSRVQETQYFGPGTRLLVL.

The chain joins TRBV12-3 or TRBV12-4 to TRBJ2-1, with D perhaps TRBD1 (6 bases). CDR3 size: 13 residues. Trimming removed 3 bases at V and 9 bases at J, with 12 bases between. Written as DNA, the CDR3 is TGTGCCAGCAGTTTCCTTAGGGGGTTTGAGCAGTTCTTC. Translated, it gives CASSFLRGFEQFF.

In its sample, this clone was seen once. The V gene is TRBV6-5, the J gene TRBJ1-2, with no clear D. V shed 0 bases and J shed 6 bases, with 14 bases lying between them. Germline V lookup: CDR1 MNHEY, CDR2 SVGAGI. The CDR3 has 15 amino acids. DNA for the CDR3: TGTGCCAGCAGTTACTCGAGGTCGGGGTCGGATGGCTACACCTTC. This encodes CASSYSRSGSDGYTF.

This chain uses TRBV6-5 with TRBJ2-7; 13 nucleotides agree with TRBD2. Per the germline V gene, CDR1 is MNHEY and CDR2 is SVGAGI. This CDR3 is 15 amino acids long. Trimming removed 3 bases from V and 5 bases from J; junction bases left unmatched: 4. This CDR3 reads CASSYTSGGADEQYF. The CDR3, as DNA: TGTGCCAGCAGTTATACTAGCGGGGGGGCAGACGAGCAGTACTTC.

This chain connects TRBV12-5 to TRBJ1-3; D not certain. Germline V gene lookup returns CDR1 LGHNT and CDR2 FRNRAP. This CDR3 spans 12 amino acids. V dropped 7 bases and J dropped 3 bases, with 7 bases sitting between them. CDR3 region: CASAPGGNTIYF. CDR3 bases: TGTGCTAGTGCCCCCGGTGGAAACACCATATATTTT.

This CDR3 is CASSDRGSGANVLTF. The CDR3 DNA reads as TGTGCCAGCAGTGATAGAGGCTCTGGGGCCAACGTCCTGACTTTC. The chain is built from TRBV25-1 and TRBJ2-6; D remains unclear. Germline V lookup: CDR1 MGHDK, CDR2 SYGVNS. CDR3 length: 15 residues. Trimming left V 3 bases short and J 0 bases short, with 6 bases between.

The genes are TRBV4-1 and TRBJ1-4, with TRBD1 matching 8 bases. The length of the CDR3 is 16 residues. V shed 0 bases, J shed 11 bases, and the junction held 11 bases outside the gene matches. Germline loops: CDR1 MGHRA, CDR2 YSYEKL. This CDR3 reads CASSQETGVNWGKLFF. CDR3 nucleotide sequence: TGCGCCAGCAGCCAAGAGACAGGGGTTAATTGGGGGAAACTGTTTTTT.

The chain carries TRBV24-1 and TRBJ2-1; no reliable D call. The germline CDR1 and CDR2 sequences are KGHDR and SFDVKD. CDR3 length: 13 amino acids. V was cut by 3 bases and J by 4 bases, with 6 bases left in between. DNA of the CDR3: TGTGCCACCAGTGATACAGAATACAATGAGCAGTTCTTC. Amino acid sequence: CATSDTEYNEQFF.

The chain uses TRBV6-1 and TRBJ1-3; D is unresolved. The CDR3 runs to 16 residues. Trimming stripped 0 bases from V and 2 bases from J, with 11 bases between. Looked up from germline, CDR1 is MNHNS and CDR2 is SASEGT. The CDR3 DNA reads as TGTGCCAGCAGTGAAGCGATATGGGCTGCTGGAAACACCATATATTTT. Encoded protein: CASSEAIWAAGNTIYF.

This clone has just one count. V gene TRBV5-1 combines with J gene TRBJ1-6; possible D gene TRBD1, 5 bases. With 4 bases removed from V and 8 bases from J, the gap between germline ends came to 7 bases. The CDR3 loop spans 12 amino acids. The germline V gene has CDR1 SGHRS and CDR2 YFSETQ. CDR3 region: CASSKGDSPLHF. The DNA for the CDR3 is TGCGCCAGCAGCAAAGGGGATTCACCCCTCCACTTT.

This rearrangement joins TRBV9 to TRBJ1-4, with 10 bases lining up with TRBD1. V lost 4 bases to trimming and J lost 7 bases; unmatched junction nucleotides: 7. This CDR3 is 15 amino acids long. Germline V lookup: CDR1 SGDLS, CDR2 YYNGEE. CDR3 nucleotides: TGTGCCAGCAGCCCACGACAGGGGGCGGTTGAAAAACTGTTTTTT. It specifies CASSPRQGAVEKLFF.

The V and J genes are TRBV27 and TRBJ1-5, with 8 bases fitting TRBD1. The CDR3 length is 15 residues. In germline, CDR1 is MNHEY, CDR2 SMNVEV (reference sequence). V shed 0 bases, J shed 10 bases, and the junction held 8 bases outside the gene matches. The CDR3 is CASSLSSGQGSPQHF. In DNA form, the CDR3 reads TGTGCCAGCAGTTTATCGTCAGGACAGGGTAGCCCCCAGCATTTT.

This chain uses TRBV30 with TRBJ1-2, with 12 nucleotides matching TRBD1. J gave up 4 bases and V 7 bases, and 13 bases lay outside the gene matches. The CDR3 extends over 16 amino acids. The germline CDR1 and CDR2 sequences are GTSNPN and SVGIG (reference sequence). CDR3 sequence (DNA): TGTGCCTTCGCCGGGACAGGGGGCTACCTAGGCTATGGCTACACCTTC. This sequence encodes CAFAGTGGYLGYGYTF.

The V gene is TRBV6-1, the J gene TRBJ1-2; D call uncertain. V lost 0 bases and J 3 bases, leaving 11 bases between the germline ends. The CDR3 has 15 residues. Germline CDR1 is MNHNS and CDR2 is SASEGT. CDR3 DNA: TGTGCCAGCAGTGAAGCGTCGGGCCCCTACTATGGCTACACCTTC. Translated: CASSEASGPYYGYTF.

The J gene is TRBJ2-4, the V gene TRBV23-1, with a possible D match to TRBD2 (5 bases). TRBV23-1 is treated as an ORF (open reading frame) with a function not yet certain. The CDR3 covers 15 residues. Trimming shortened V by 8 bases and J by 3 bases, and 17 bases separated the two germline ends. CDR3 residues: CASRREGEGKNIQYF. CDR3 bases: TGCGCCAGCCGTCGTGAGGGAGAAGGCAAAAACATTCAGTACTTC.

The rearrangement links TRBV7-9 to TRBJ1-2; D is unclear. CDR1 is SEHNR, CDR2 FQNEAQ, per germline (reference sequence). CDR3 size: 13 residues. V shed 4 bases and J shed 6 bases, with 12 bases lying between them. The CDR3 coding sequence is TGTGCCAGCAGCTACGAATCGGAGAATGGCTACACCTTC. Its translation is CASSYESENGYTF.

This rearrangement joins TRBV7-9 to TRBJ2-1; D possibly corresponds to TRBD1 (6 bases). Germline V lookup: CDR1 SEHNR, CDR2 FQNEAQ (reference sequence). Deletions cut 5 bases from V and 8 bases from J, with 22 bases between. This CDR3 region has 16 residues. The CDR3 region has the DNA TGTGCCAGCAGCCCTACGGGCAGGCGAGGGGGACATGAGCAGTTCTTC. It specifies CASSPTGRRGGHEQFF.

V usage is TRBV5-1 and J usage is TRBJ1-3, with D hard to call. The CDR3 length is 16 residues. Trimming removed 1 base at V and 1 base at J, with 12 bases between. Germline V gene data show CDR1 as SGHRS and CDR2 as YFSETQ. The CDR3 DNA follows: TGCGCCAGCAGCTTGAGTCCGACGGGGTCTGGAAACACCATATATTTT. Its protein product is CASSLSPTGSGNTIYF.

The chain uses TRBV29-1 and TRBJ2-7; tentatively, D is TRBD2 (6 bases). Trimming removed 4 bases from V and 4 bases from J, with 14 bases in between. The CDR3 is made up of 13 amino acids. Germline V CDR1 and CDR2: SQVTM, ANQGSEA. In DNA form, the CDR3 reads TGCAGCGTTGGGACCAGCGGGCTATACGAGCAGTACTTC. This encodes CSVGTSGLYEQYF.